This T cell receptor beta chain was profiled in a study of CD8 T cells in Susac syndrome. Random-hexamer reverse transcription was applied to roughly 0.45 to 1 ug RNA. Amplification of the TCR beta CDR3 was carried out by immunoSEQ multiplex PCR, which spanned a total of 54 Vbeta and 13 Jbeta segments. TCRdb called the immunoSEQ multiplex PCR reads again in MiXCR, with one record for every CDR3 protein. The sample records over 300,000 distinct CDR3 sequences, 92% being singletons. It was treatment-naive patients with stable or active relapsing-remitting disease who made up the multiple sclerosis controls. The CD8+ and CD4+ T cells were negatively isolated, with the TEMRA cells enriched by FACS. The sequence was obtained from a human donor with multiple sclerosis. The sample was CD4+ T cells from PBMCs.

CDR3 DNA: TGTGCCAGCAGCAAAGAGCACGGCTCCTACGAGCAGTACTTC. Its translation is CASSKEHGSYEQYF. The gene calls are TRBV21-1 and TRBJ2-7. TRBV21-1 is listed as a pseudogene. The CDR3 has 14 residues.